The subject of this entry is one T cell receptor beta chain. The record originates from a study of blood T cell repertoires in COVID-19. Sequenced by immunoSEQ multiplex PCR; TCRdb stores in-frame clones only, minus some. The table shows 270,000 or so clones, with 85% occurring only once. Germline values: CDR1 MNHEY, CDR2 SMNVEV (reference sequence). The ends lost 8 bases at V and 11 bases at J; junction bases unmatched: 6. The CDR3 spans 13 residues. The sequencing input was PBMCs or T cells enriched from blood (not recorded which). The chain has TRBV27 and TRBJ1-6; 10 bases map to TRBD1. The receptor was derived from a woman aged 50 to 65 who had been exposed to COVID-19. The CDR3 DNA reads TGTGCCAGCGGGGACAGGGGCACGACACCCCTCCACTTT. Residues: CASGDRGTTPLHF.